This TCR beta chain derives from a study of T-cell memory formation after mild COVID-19. After 5'RACE with constant-segment primers, TCR alpha and TCR beta cDNA libraries carrying sample barcodes and UMIs were obtained. TCRdb re-analysed the 5' RACE reads in MiXCR, keeping a single row per CDR3 protein. The repertoire includes about 350,000 distinct CDR3 sequences, around 28% of them detected once, and approximately 13% sits in the top ten. This clonotype was picked up many times. The CDR3 loop spans 18 amino acids. The chain couples TRBV21-1 to TRBJ2-7; the D segment call TRBD2 is taken from the table without a DNA check. TRBV21-1 is annotated as a pseudogene. The specimen was PBMCs or a T cell subset sorted from them (not recorded which). The clonotype was recovered from an adult woman who had mild COVID-19 (a few samples of this study predate the infection). Cell type and time point are not known. The CDR3 sequence is CASSYPMRTSTPLYEQYF. The CDR3 DNA reads as TGTGCCAGCAGCTACCCTATGAGGACTAGTACTCCCCTTTACGAGCAGTACTTC.